The T cell receptor (beta chain) under discussion was sequenced for a study of neoadjuvant anti-PD-1 for oral cavity cancer. Regarding the study as a whole: PBMC Gini-index clonality exceeded responders' in non-responders post-nivolumab.

Most PBMC samples had around 0.5 ug input DNA in six replicates. Repertoires were generated with immunoSEQ multiplex PCR, while TCRdb's copy carries only in-frame clones and drops some. The table records 14,000 or so clones, approximately 70% of them present only once. The time point: after neoadjuvant nivolumab, at surgical resection. These oral cavity squamous cell carcinomas were HPV-negative and locally advanced. This clone was recorded only once. Its antigen is as yet unknown. Trimming removed 11 bases from V and 0 bases from J, with 6 bases in between. The germline CDR1 and CDR2 sequences are MNHNS and SASEGT. This CDR3 contains 11 residues.

The sequenced sample was PBMCs, obtained after nivolumab (anti-PD-1) treatment. The J gene is TRBJ2-3, the V gene TRBV6-1, with D perhaps TRBD1 or TRBD2 (5 bases each). The receptor was isolated from a person aged 40-85 years with oral cavity squamous cell carcinoma. The CDR3 here is CAGDSTDTQYF. The CDR3 DNA follows: TGTGCCGGGGACAGCACAGATACGCAGTATTTT.